This note documents a single T cell receptor beta chain sequence. The target antigen is unknown. The data stem from a study of OX40 agonist ivuxolimab in advanced cancers. Study details: Patient treatment consisted of intravenous ivuxolimab administration every 2 weeks at 0.01 to 10 mg/kg. Each dose-escalation patient presented with hepatocellular carcinoma, melanoma, renal cell or head and neck cancer. Overall study results and limits: Within 6 weeks, CD4+ and CD8+ blood T cells expanded clonally at 0.1 to 3.0 mg/kg. Expanded peripheral T-cell antigen specificity went undetermined.

Generated by immunoSEQ multiplex PCR, the TCRdb table keeps only in-frame clones and is missing some. The top ten hold 6.6% of the sample, which has fewer than 95,000 clones, around four fifths seen once. Trimming removed 5 bases at V and 0 bases at J, with 10 bases between. CDR1 and CDR2 from the germline V gene are MNHEY and SMNVEV (reference sequence). The CDR3 sequence is 15 residues long. The chain couples TRBV27 to TRBJ2-2, with D perhaps matching TRBD1 or TRBD2 (5 bases each). The sequencing used CD4+ or CD8+ T cells sorted from blood, collected in a trial of the OX40 agonist ivuxolimab. The source is an adult with an advanced solid tumor such as melanoma, head and neck, liver or kidney cancer. Here the CDR3 DNA reads TGTGCCAGCAGTCCCGAGGGACCGAACACCGGGGAGCTGTTTTTT. It yields the protein CASSPEGPNTGELFF.